This paragraph covers one T cell receptor (beta chain) sequence. This clonotype appeared a few times. This clone's antigen is unknown. It has no much larger one-base neighbor in the sample; base qualities were not kept. Libraries were made using 5' RACE. Sequencing instrument: NextSeq 500. The TCR library protocol attached unique molecular identifiers to individual cDNA molecules to correct for sequencing error and PCR bias. TCR alpha and beta chains were both sequenced, and the abundances of alpha and beta sequences in each sample were closely correlated with each other. The published analysis was carried out like this. Decombinator V4 was used to annotate the V gene, J gene and CDR3 of the TCR sequences. TCRs were defined as expanded if a significant change between any two time points was detected under a Poisson model with p below 0.0001. TCR abundances were normalised to the total number of TCRs sequenced in each sample and reported as counts per million. MAIT TCRs were defined by TRAV1-2 paired with TRAJ12, TRAJ20 or TRAJ33, and iNKT TCRs by TRAV10 paired with TRAJ18. VDJdb, accessed on 1 November 2021, was searched for TCRs annotated for CMV, EBV and SARS-CoV-2, and TCRs annotated for more than one antigen were excluded. Using fastp trimming at Q25 and MiXCR clonotype assembly, TCRdb reanalyzed the public sequencing data and kept in-frame beta chains. Here each entry gathers all rows of one CDR3 protein and keeps the most common genes and DNA. The V and J calls come from TCRdb's annotation, not from the publication. This sample gives 20,000 to 30,000 distinct CDR3 sequences in total; about 4% of them show up just once. 4.4% of the sample belongs to the ten largest clones.

V gives up 1 base and J gives up 0 bases, and the segment between their germline ends measures 10 bases. The CDR3 spans 15 residues, from the cysteine through the phenylalanine. Only the CDR3 part of the read is kept: 45 bases, read in frame from the first base. CDR1 and CDR2 are read off the germline V gene as SGHRS and YFSETQ. The data are from a study of early T cells in non-severe SARS-CoV-2 infection (dated by TCRdb to 2020 to 2022). The study in broad terms: TCR sequencing used bulk RNA from unsorted whole blood, so alpha and beta chains could not be paired.

Study-wide conclusions, independent of this receptor: VDJdb matching was skewed toward anti-spike CD8 responses, so virus-specific expansions were likely underestimated and private and CD4 specificities were missed.

The study was a case-control design nested within a healthcare worker cohort in London, UK, with weekly nasopharyngeal swab PCR tests and blood sampling. Healthcare workers were recruited between 23 and 31 March 2020, during the week of the UK lockdown, and were followed weekly for up to roughly 15 weeks. The sequenced sample was whole blood. This TCR came from an adult who was a healthcare worker with PCR-confirmed SARS-CoV-2 infection or an uninfected control (not recorded which). Recombination linked TRBV5-1 to TRBJ1-1, with an unclear D gene assignment. In nucleotides, the sequence is TGCGCCAGCAGCTTGAATCCAGGTTTGAACACTGAAGCTTTCTTT. Translated, it gives CASSLNPGLNTEAFF.